This entry concerns a single TCR beta chain. Its antigen is currently unknown. The PCR used 60 Vbeta and 13 Jbeta primers. TCRdb keeps only in-frame clones here, not all; method: immunoSEQ multiplex PCR. The data show over 85,000 clones, with about four fifths seen just once and more than 5% held by the top ten. The trim removed 5 bases at V and 8 bases at J, leaving 13 bases unmatched. The CDR3 loop spans 15 amino acids. Germline CDR1 and CDR2: SGHVS and FQNEAQ. The data are from a study of cytomegalovirus exposure and HLA in healthy donors. Study-level points and caveats: The study flagged some 180 TCR beta chains as cytomegalovirus-associated. Available immune exposure information covered CMV serostatus only.

This clonotype was sampled from a man between 35 and 55 years old in good health and CMV-seropositive. The chain is built from TRBV7-8 and TRBJ1-2; TRBD1 agrees at 8 bases. The specimen was PBMCs. CDR3 bases: TGTGCCAGCAGCCTCAATACAGGGGGAGACGGGGGCTACACCTTC. Translated, it gives CASSLNTGGDGGYTF.